A single sample gave rise to the 15 T cell receptor beta chains below, sequenced in a study of blood T cell repertoires in COVID-19. This table comes from immunoSEQ multiplex PCR, and its TCRdb copy is limited to in-frame clones, with some not included. The sample lists 350,000 or so clones; 92% were seen once. Sample: PBMCs or T cells enriched from blood (not recorded which). The receptor source for this set is a woman aged 25-40 years who had recovered from COVID-19.

The rearrangement links TRBV4-2 to TRBJ1-1; TRBD1 matches at 9 bases. Germline V gene sequence: CDR1 LGHNA, CDR2 YNFKEQ. The CDR3 runs to 18 residues. With V trimmed by 2 bases and J by 1 base, 11 bases remained unmatched. The CDR3 sequence: CASSQRRGQGRKNTEAFF. The CDR3 bases are TGTGCCAGCAGCCAAAGGCGGGGACAGGGAAGGAAGAACACTGAAGCTTTCTTT.

V gene TRBV12-3 or TRBV12-4 combines with J gene TRBJ1-2; 9 bases are a match to TRBD1. The CDR3 runs to 12 residues. V shed 5 bases, J shed 7 bases, and the junction held 2 bases outside the gene matches. The CDR3 is CASSPQGAGYTF. The CDR3 bases are TGTGCCAGCAGTCCACAGGGGGCTGGCTACACCTTC.

The genes are TRBV19 and TRBJ2-4, with 8 bases aligning to TRBD2. The CDR3 is 15 amino acids. Trimming took 6 bases from V and 7 from J; bases not matched to a gene: 11. CDR1 and CDR2 from the germline V gene are LNHDA and SQIVND (reference sequence). The chain's CDR3 is CASSPGGGIVNIQYF. The CDR3 nucleotides read TGTGCCAGTAGCCCCGGGGGGGGAATTGTGAACATTCAGTACTTC.

This clone has a count of ten or more. The CDR3 spells CASSSGSTEAFF. CDR3 DNA sequence: TGTGCCAGCAGTTCCGGGAGCACTGAAGCTTTCTTT. The chain has TRBV28 and TRBJ1-1; D is uncertain. With 4 bases removed from V and 4 bases from J, the gap between germline ends came to 7 bases. CDR1 and CDR2 from the germline V gene are MDHEN and SYDVKM. This CDR3 has 12 amino acids.

The CDR3 sequence: CASSLRASGPLGLYEQFF. The CDR3 DNA reads TGTGCCAGTAGTCTACGGGCTAGCGGGCCCCTGGGGTTGTATGAGCAGTTCTTC. V is TRBV19 and J is TRBJ2-1; 8 bases agree with TRBD2. This CDR3 spans 18 amino acids. The germline CDR1 and CDR2 sequences are LNHDA and SQIVND (reference sequence). J lost 8 bases, V lost 5 bases, and 20 bases had no gene match. Full variable domain (outside the CDR3, taken from reference TRBV19 and TRBJ2-1): DGGITQSPKYLFRKEGQNVTLSCEQNLNHDAMYWYRQDPGQGLRLIYYSQIVNDFQKGDIAEGYSVSREKKESFPLTVTSAQKNPTAFYLCASSLRASGPLGLYEQFFGPGTRLTVL.

The rearrangement links TRBV24-1 to TRBJ2-3; maybe TRBD2 (7 bases). CDR1 and CDR2 from the germline V gene are KGHDR and SFDVKD. There are 12 residues in the CDR3. The ends were cut back, 9 bases at V and 5 bases at J, with 11 bases in the middle. CDR3 sequence (DNA): TGTGCCACCGGGGGCGGGAGAGATACGCAGTATTTT. Its protein is CATGGGRDTQYF.

V usage is TRBV10-3 and J usage is TRBJ2-2, with a tentative D call TRBD1 (6 bases). The germline gives CDR1 ENHRY, CDR2 SYGVKD. This CDR3 has 16 amino acids. The ends were cut back, 5 bases at V and 2 bases at J, with 15 bases in the middle. This CDR3 reads CAISIQQGFNTGELFF. As DNA, the CDR3 is TGTGCCATCAGTATACAACAGGGTTTTAACACCGGGGAGCTGTTTTTT.

The V gene is TRBV6-5, the J gene TRBJ1-2; 9 nucleotides agree with TRBD1. Germline assignment: CDR1 MNHEY and CDR2 SVGAGI. CDR3 length equals 15 residues. With V trimmed by 6 bases and J by 3 bases, 8 bases remained unmatched. The CDR3 bases are TGTGCCAGCAGGACCCACAGGGGGCTAGACTATGGCTACACCTTC. Encoded protein: CASRTHRGLDYGYTF.

The chain links TRBV28 to TRBJ2-1, with 9 bases lining up with TRBD1. Losses at the gene ends were 7 bases for V and 15 bases for J; bases not matched to a gene: 7. CDR1 and CDR2 from the germline V gene are MDHEN and SYDVKM. This CDR3 is 11 amino acids long. The DNA for the CDR3 is TGTGCCAGCACCCTAGGGACAGGGATGTTCTTC. Its protein product is CASTLGTGMFF.

V is TRBV4-3 and J is TRBJ2-3; 12 bases match TRBD2. Trimming cost V 3 bases and J 4 bases; bases outside gene matches: 2. CDR1 and CDR2 from the germline V gene are LGHNA and YSLEER. The length of the CDR3 is 15 residues. In nucleotides, the CDR3 is TGCGCCAGCAGCCACGCTAGCGGGGGGGCAGATACGCAGTATTTT. This codes for CASSHASGGADTQYF.

The V and J genes are TRBV7-2 and TRBJ2-7; D not resolved. CDR1 SGHTA and CDR2 FQGNSA come from the germline V gene. V was trimmed by 0 bases and J by 0 bases, leaving 9 bases between them. CDR3 length: 15 amino acids. The CDR3 sequence: CASSLALLYSYEQYF. For the CDR3, the DNA is TGTGCCAGCAGCTTAGCGTTACTATACTCCTACGAGCAGTACTTC. Supplemented by reference TRBV7-2 and TRBJ2-7, the full variable domain reads GAGVSQSPSNKVTEKGKDVELRCDPISGHTALYWYRQSLGQGLEFLIYFQGNSAPDKSGLPSDRFSAERTGGSVSTLTIQRTQQEDSAVYLCASSLALLYSYEQYFGPGTRLTVT.

This clone occurred once. This chain joins TRBV29-1 and TRBJ2-5; 7 nucleotides agree with TRBD1. In germline, CDR1 is SQVTM, CDR2 ANQGSEA. The CDR3 contains 12 residues. The ends lost 5 bases at V and 5 bases at J; junction bases unmatched: 5. CDR3 amino acids: CSVPDRAETQYF. The CDR3 coding sequence is TGCAGCGTTCCTGACAGGGCGGAGACCCAGTACTTC.

The chain combines TRBV5-1 with TRBJ2-2; 7 nucleotides align to TRBD1. CDR1 SGHRS and CDR2 YFSETQ come from the germline V gene. Germline trimming cut 4 bases from V and 0 bases from J; bases unmatched to any gene: 3. The CDR3 has 15 amino acids. The CDR3 reads CASSRQGSNTGELFF. The DNA of the CDR3 is TGCGCCAGCAGCCGACAGGGTTCGAACACCGGGGAGCTGTTTTTT.

CDR3 nucleotide sequence: TGTGCCACCAGTGACTCGGGTGAGACCCAGTACTTC. Its protein is CATSDSGETQYF. The rearrangement links TRBV24-1 to TRBJ2-5, with D unresolved. V was shortened by 4 bases and J by 5 bases, with 7 bases between the two germline ends. This CDR3 region has 12 residues. Germline V CDR1 and CDR2: KGHDR, SFDVKD.

The rearrangement uses TRBV7-2 and TRBJ2-2; 8 bases match TRBD2. This CDR3 contains 15 residues. J gave up 4 bases and V 7 bases, and 8 bases lay outside the gene matches. Germline assignment: CDR1 SGHTA and CDR2 FQGNSA. The CDR3 loop reads CASTPGRGFTGELFF. CDR3 in DNA: TGTGCCAGCACCCCCGGGAGGGGTTTCACCGGGGAGCTGTTTTTT. Using reference TRBV7-2 and TRBJ2-2 for the parts outside the CDR3, the full variable domain is GAGVSQSPSNKVTEKGKDVELRCDPISGHTALYWYRQSLGQGLEFLIYFQGNSAPDKSGLPSDRFSAERTGGSVSTLTIQRTQQEDSAVYLCASTPGRGFTGELFFGEGSRLTVL.